The clone carrying this T cell receptor (beta chain) has just a few counts. Germline CDR1 and CDR2: SGHNT and YYREEE (reference sequence). This CDR3 spans 12 amino acids. V lost 1 base to trimming and J lost 4 bases, with 4 bases between them. The sample belongs to a study of tumor T cells in aggressive B-cell lymphoma. Profiling relied on immunoSEQ multiplex PCR, and the TCRdb table lists in-frame clones only, not all of them. The sample contains about 4,500 clones, 88% of which appear only once. Sequenced material: tumor tissue. The rearrangement links TRBV5-4 to TRBJ2-3; D remains ambiguous. The sequence was collected from an adult with diffuse large B cell lymphoma. The CDR3 protein is CASSLFADTQYF. The CDR3 DNA reads TGTGCCAGCAGCTTGTTCGCAGATACGCAGTATTTT. Combining the CDR3 with reference TRBV5-4 and TRBJ2-3 gives the whole variable domain ETGVTQSPTHLIKTRGQQVTLRCSSQSGHNTVSWYQQALGQGPQFIFQYYREEENGRGNFPPRFSGLQFPNYSSELNVNALELDDSALYLCASSLFADTQYFGPGTRLTVL.